A single T cell receptor (beta chain) is shown here with its context. As yet, its antigen is unknown. Into CD45RA+ naive and CD45RA-negative memory subsets, the CD4+ cells were split. CDR3 length equals 17 residues. V was trimmed by 5 bases and J by 7 bases, leaving 24 bases between them. Germline CDR1 is MNHEY and CDR2 is SMNVEV (reference sequence). The table came from immunoSEQ multiplex PCR; TCRdb's copy has only in-frame clones and leaves some out. Of 550,000 to 700,000 clones in the sample, less than 80% were seen once. This specimen belongs to a study of shared clonotypes between healthy human individuals. Study-wide results and limits: Among the subsets, naive ones generally showed larger estimated richness than memory ones.

Sample: memory CD4+ T cells sorted from blood. Subset of the sample: CD45RA-negative fraction. The rearrangement joins TRBV27 to TRBJ2-1; D is possibly TRBD1 (7 bases). This receptor was identified in a woman aged 25 to 39 in good health. The CDR3 DNA follows: TGTGCCAGCAGTCCAGACTTCAGGGGGGTCCGAAGTAATGAGCAGTTCTTC. Its translation is CASSPDFRGVRSNEQFF.